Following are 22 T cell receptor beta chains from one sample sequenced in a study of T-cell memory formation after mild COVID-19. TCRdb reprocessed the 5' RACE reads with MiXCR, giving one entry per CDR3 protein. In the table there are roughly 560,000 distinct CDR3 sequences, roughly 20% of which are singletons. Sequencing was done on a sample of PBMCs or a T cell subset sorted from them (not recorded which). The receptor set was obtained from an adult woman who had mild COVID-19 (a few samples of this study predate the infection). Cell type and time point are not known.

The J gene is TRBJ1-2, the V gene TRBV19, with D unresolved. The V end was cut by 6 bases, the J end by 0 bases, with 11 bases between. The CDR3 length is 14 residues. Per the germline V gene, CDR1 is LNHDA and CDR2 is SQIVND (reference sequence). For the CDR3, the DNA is TGTGCCAGTAGAAGCACAGCGACTAACTATGGCTACACCTTC. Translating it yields CASRSTATNYGYTF.

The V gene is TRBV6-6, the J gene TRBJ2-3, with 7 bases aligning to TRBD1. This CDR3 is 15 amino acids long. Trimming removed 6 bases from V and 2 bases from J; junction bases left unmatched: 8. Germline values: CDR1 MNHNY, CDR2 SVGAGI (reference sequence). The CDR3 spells CASRPGGRNTDTQYF. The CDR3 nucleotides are TGTGCCAGCAGACCAGGGGGACGGAACACAGATACGCAGTATTTT.

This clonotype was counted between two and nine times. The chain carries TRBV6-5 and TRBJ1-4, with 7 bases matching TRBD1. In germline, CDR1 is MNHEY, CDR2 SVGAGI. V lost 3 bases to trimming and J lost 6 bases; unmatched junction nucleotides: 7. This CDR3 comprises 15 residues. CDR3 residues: CASSYSGQEHEKLFF. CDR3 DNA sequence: TGTGCCAGCAGTTATTCTGGACAGGAACATGAAAAACTGTTTTTT.

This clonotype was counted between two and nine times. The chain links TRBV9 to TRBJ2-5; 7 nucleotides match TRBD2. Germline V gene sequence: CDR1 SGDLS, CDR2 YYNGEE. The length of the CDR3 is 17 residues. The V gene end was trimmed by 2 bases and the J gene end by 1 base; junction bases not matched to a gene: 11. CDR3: CASSVGGLLAVQETQYF. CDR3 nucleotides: TGTGCCAGCAGCGTCGGAGGACTGCTAGCGGTCCAAGAGACCCAGTACTTC.

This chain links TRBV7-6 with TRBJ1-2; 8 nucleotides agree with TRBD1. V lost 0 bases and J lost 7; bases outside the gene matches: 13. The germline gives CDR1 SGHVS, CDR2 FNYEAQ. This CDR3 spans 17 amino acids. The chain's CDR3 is CASSLAMGAGQGGGYTF. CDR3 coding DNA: TGTGCCAGCAGCTTAGCTATGGGGGCAGGACAGGGTGGTGGCTACACCTTC. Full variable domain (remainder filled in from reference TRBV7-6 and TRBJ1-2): GAGVSQSPRYKVTKRGQDVALRCDPISGHVSLYWYRQALGQGPEFLTYFNYEAQQDKSGLPNDRFSAERPEGSISTLTIQRTEQRDSAMYRCASSLAMGAGQGGGYTFGSGTRLTVV.

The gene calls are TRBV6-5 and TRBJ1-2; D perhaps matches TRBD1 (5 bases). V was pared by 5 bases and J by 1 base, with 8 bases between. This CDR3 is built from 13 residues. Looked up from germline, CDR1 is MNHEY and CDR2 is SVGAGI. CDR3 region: CASSQGYNYGYTF. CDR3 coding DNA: TGTGCCAGCAGTCAGGGATATAACTATGGCTACACCTTC.

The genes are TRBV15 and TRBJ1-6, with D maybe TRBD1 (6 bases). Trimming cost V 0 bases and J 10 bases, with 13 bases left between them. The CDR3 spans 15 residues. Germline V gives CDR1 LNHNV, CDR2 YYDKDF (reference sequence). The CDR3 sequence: CATSRDRQGRSPLHF. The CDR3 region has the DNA TGTGCCACCAGCAGAGATCGGCAGGGGCGATCACCCCTCCACTTT.

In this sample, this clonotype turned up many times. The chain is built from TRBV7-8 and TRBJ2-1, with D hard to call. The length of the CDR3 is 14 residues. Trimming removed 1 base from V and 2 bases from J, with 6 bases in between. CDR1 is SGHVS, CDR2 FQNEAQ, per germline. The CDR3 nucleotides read TGTGCCAGCAGCTTAGGCCAGACCTACAATGAGCAGTTCTTC. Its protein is CASSLGQTYNEQFF.

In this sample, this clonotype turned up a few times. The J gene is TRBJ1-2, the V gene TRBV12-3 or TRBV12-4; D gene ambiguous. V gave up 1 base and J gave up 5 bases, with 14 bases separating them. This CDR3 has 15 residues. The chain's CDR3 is CASSLGVRVGYGYTF. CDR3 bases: TGTGCCAGCAGTTTAGGGGTCCGGGTAGGGTATGGCTACACCTTC.

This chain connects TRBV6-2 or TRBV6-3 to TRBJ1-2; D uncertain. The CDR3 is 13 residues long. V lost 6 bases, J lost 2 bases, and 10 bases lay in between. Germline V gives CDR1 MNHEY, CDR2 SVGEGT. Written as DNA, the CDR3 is TGTGCCAGCAGACCCGACGGGAACTATGGCTACACCTTC. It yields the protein CASRPDGNYGYTF.

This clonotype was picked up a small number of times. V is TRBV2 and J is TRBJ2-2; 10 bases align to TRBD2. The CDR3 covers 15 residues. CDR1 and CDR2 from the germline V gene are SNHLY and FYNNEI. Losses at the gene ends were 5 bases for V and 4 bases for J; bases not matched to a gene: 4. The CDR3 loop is CASSLAGGGTGELFF. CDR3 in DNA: TGTGCCAGCAGTTTAGCGGGAGGAGGCACCGGGGAGCTGTTTTTT.

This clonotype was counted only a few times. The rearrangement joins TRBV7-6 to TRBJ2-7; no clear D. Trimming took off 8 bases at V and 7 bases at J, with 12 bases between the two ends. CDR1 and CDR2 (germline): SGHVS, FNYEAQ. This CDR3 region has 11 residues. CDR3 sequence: CASVDVGEQYF. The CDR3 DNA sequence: TGTGCCAGCGTCGACGTAGGGGAGCAGTACTTC.

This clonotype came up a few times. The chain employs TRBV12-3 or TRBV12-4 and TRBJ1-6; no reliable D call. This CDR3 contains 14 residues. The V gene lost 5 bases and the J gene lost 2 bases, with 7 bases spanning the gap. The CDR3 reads CASSVAPYNSPLHF. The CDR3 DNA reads TGTGCCAGCAGTGTCGCCCCCTATAATTCACCCCTCCACTTT.

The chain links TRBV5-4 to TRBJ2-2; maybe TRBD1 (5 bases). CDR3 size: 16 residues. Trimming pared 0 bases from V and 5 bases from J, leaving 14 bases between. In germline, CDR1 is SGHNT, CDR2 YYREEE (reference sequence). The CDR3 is CASSLAGSTATGELFF. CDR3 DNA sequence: TGTGCCAGCAGCTTGGCCGGATCGACAGCTACCGGGGAGCTGTTTTTT. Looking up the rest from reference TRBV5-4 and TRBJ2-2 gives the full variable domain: ETGVTQSPTHLIKTRGQQVTLRCSSQSGHNTVSWYQQALGQGPQFIFQYYREEENGRGNFPPRFSGLQFPNYSSELNVNALELDDSALYLCASSLAGSTATGELFFGEGSRLTVL.

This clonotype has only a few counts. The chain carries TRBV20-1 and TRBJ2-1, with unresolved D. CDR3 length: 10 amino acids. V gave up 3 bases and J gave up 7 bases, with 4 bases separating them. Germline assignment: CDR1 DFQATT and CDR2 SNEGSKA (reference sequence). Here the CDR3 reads CSASRNEQFF. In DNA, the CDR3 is TGCAGTGCTAGCCGGAATGAGCAGTTCTTC.

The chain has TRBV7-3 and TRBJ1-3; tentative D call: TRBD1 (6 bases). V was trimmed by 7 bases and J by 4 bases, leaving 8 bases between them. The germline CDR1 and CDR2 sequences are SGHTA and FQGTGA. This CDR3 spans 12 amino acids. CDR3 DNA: TGTGCCAGCAAAGGGACAGGAAACACCATATATTTT. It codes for CASKGTGNTIYF.

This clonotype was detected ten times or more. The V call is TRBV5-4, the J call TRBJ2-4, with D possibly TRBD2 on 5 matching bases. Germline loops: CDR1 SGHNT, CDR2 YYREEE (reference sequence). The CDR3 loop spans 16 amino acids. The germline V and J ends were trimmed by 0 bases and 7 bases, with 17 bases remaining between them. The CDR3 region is CASSLAVFGEWNIQYF. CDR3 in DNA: TGTGCCAGCAGCTTGGCCGTCTTCGGGGAATGGAACATTCAGTACTTC.

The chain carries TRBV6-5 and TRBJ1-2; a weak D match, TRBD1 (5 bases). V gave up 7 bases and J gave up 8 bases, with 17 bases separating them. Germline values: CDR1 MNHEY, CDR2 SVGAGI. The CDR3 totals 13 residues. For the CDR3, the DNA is TGTGCCAGCACTAACACGGGGCAGCGGGGCTACACCTTC. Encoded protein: CASTNTGQRGYTF.

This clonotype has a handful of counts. The CDR3 loop is CSVGQGAFYRMNTEAFF. CDR3 DNA: TGCAGCGTTGGTCAGGGGGCCTTCTATCGAATGAACACTGAAGCTTTCTTT. The rearrangement links TRBV29-1 to TRBJ1-1, with TRBD1 matching 8 bases. V lost 4 bases to trimming and J lost 0 bases; unmatched junction nucleotides: 13. Germline values: CDR1 SQVTM, CDR2 ANQGSEA. The CDR3 is made up of 17 amino acids.

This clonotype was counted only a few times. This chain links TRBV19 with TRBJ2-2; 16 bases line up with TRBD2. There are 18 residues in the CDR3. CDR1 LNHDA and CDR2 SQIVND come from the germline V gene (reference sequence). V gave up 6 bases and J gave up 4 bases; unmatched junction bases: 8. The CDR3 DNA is TGTGCCAGTAGCCCGGGACTAGCGGGAGGGTACGGCACCGGGGAGCTGTTTTTT. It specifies CASSPGLAGGYGTGELFF.

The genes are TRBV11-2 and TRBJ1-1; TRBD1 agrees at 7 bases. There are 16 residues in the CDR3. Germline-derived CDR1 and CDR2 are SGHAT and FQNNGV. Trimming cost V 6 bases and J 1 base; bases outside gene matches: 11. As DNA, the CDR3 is TGTGCCAGCAGTCTACCCCGGGACAGCTCGAACACTGAAGCTTTCTTT. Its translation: CASSLPRDSSNTEAFF.

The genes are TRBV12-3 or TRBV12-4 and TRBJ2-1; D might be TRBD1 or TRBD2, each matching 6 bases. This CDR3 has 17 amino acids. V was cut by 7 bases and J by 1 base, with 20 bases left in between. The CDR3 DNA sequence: TGTGCCAGCACCCAGGTCGGCCGGGGGCTATCCTACAATGAGCAGTTCTTC. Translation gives CASTQVGRGLSYNEQFF.